This T cell receptor beta chain was documented in a study of post-analysis software for immune sequencing data. Study-wide context: Relapsing-remitting, secondary progressive and progressive-relapsing forms of multiple sclerosis all featured among disease courses.

The TCR beta cDNA libraries contained unique molecular identifiers. TCRdb re-called the PCR reads through MiXCR, storing one row per CDR3 protein. This table holds about 460,000 distinct CDR3 sequences, nearly 45% found once. Study-wide points: Under F measure analysis, samples from one preparation batch co-clustered strongly. Controls showed lower frequencies than patients for roughly 5 TRBV segments, and TRBV5-6, TRBV5-1 and TRBV20-1 were among these.

The V gene's germline CDR1 is MNHNY and CDR2 SVGAGI (reference sequence). CDR3 length equals 14 residues. For this clonotype: What it recognizes is unknown. This could be a read error, since a much larger clone is one nucleotide away.

This clonotype was sampled from a girl between 10 and 17 years old with multiple sclerosis. The chain couples TRBV6-6 to TRBJ2-1; TRBD2 matches 7 bases. The J call may be incorrect, as the DNA end agrees better with TRBJ2-7. The sequencing input was blood. CDR3 DNA: TGTGCCAGCAGTTGGCAGCGGGACGACAATGAGCAGTACTTC. This sequence encodes CASSWQRDDNEQYF.